This TCR beta chain was captured by sequencing in a study of technical replicates of blood from a few donors. The germline gives CDR1 SGDLS, CDR2 YYNGEE. After removal of 4 bases from V and 6 bases from J, the junction contained 10 bases not matched to a gene. CDR3 length: 15 residues. This clone was picked up a small number of times. Only in-frame clones appear in the TCRdb table, and some are missing; sequencing was by immunoSEQ multiplex PCR. In the table there are fewer than 70,000 clones, 75% to 90% of which are singletons. The sequence was collected from a human donor in good health. Some clones in this sample may be carry-over from other donors' samples. The rearrangement joins TRBV9 to TRBJ1-2; 9 nucleotides agree with TRBD1. The specimen was PBMCs. This CDR3 is CASSFRDRVNDGYTF. CDR3 in DNA: TGTGCCAGCAGCTTCCGGGACAGGGTGAATGATGGCTACACCTTC.